Below are 27 T cell receptor beta chains sequenced from a single sample in a study of shared clonotypes between healthy human individuals. Generated by immunoSEQ multiplex PCR, the TCRdb table keeps only in-frame clones and is missing some. The repertoire holds 2 million or so clones, with 85% to 95% as singletons. What was sequenced was naive CD4+ T cells sorted from blood. Subset here: CD45RA+ positively selected. The receptors here all came from a man aged 18 to 29 in good health.

The chain's CDR3 is CASSLWDEQFF. The CDR3 DNA is TGTGCCAGCAGCCTCTGGGATGAGCAGTTCTTC. The chain uses TRBV7-2 and TRBJ2-1; unclear D gene. V lost 5 bases, J lost 8 bases, and 7 bases lay in between. This CDR3 spans 11 amino acids. Germline-derived CDR1 and CDR2 are SGHTA and FQGNSA. Full variable domain (outside the CDR3, taken from reference TRBV7-2 and TRBJ2-1): GAGVSQSPSNKVTEKGKDVELRCDPISGHTALYWYRQSLGQGLEFLIYFQGNSAPDKSGLPSDRFSAERTGGSVSTLTIQRTQQEDSAVYLCASSLWDEQFFGPGTRLTVL.

This chain uses TRBV5-6 with TRBJ2-1; possible D gene TRBD2, 5 bases. Germline loops: CDR1 SGHDT, CDR2 YYEEEE. V shed 4 bases and J shed 4 bases, with 18 bases lying between them. The CDR3 contains 16 residues. The CDR3 region has the DNA TGTGCCAGCAGCGGAGGTATAGGAGACATATACAATGAGCAGTTCTTC. It translates to CASSGGIGDIYNEQFF.

The genes are TRBV18 and TRBJ1-1, with D perhaps TRBD1 (6 bases). The V end was cut by 3 bases, the J end by 5 bases, with 13 bases between. The germline V gene encodes CDR1 KGHSH and CDR2 LQKENI. The length of the CDR3 is 14 residues. CDR3 in amino acids: CASSPKQGSTEAFF. CDR3 sequence (DNA): TGTGCCAGCTCACCCAAACAGGGATCGACTGAAGCTTTCTTT.

V gene TRBV6-6 combines with J gene TRBJ2-3; D gene uncertain. The germline gives CDR1 MNHNY, CDR2 SVGAGI (reference sequence). V lost 6 bases to trimming and J lost 6 bases, with 13 bases between them. There are 13 residues in the CDR3. The CDR3 DNA reads as TGTGCCAGCAGCCCTCTTACAGAGGATACGCAGTATTTT. Its protein product is CASSPLTEDTQYF.

This clone came up once. The rearrangement links TRBV6-1 to TRBJ1-2; 9 nucleotides line up with TRBD1. The germline gives CDR1 MNHNS, CDR2 SASEGT. Germline trimming cut 6 bases from V and 7 bases from J; bases unmatched to any gene: 6. CDR3 size: 13 residues. The CDR3 sequence is CASSSGTGSGYTF. CDR3 DNA sequence: TGTGCCAGCAGCTCAGGGACAGGGTCTGGCTACACCTTC.

The V and J genes are TRBV5-5 and TRBJ1-5; the D is unclear. The CDR3 runs to 13 residues. Germline V gene data show CDR1 as SGHKS and CDR2 as YYEKEE (reference sequence). V was pared by 0 bases and J by 11 bases, with 12 bases between. CDR3 amino acids: CASSLDGVLTQHF. CDR3 DNA: TGTGCCAGCAGCTTGGACGGTGTCTTGACCCAGCATTTT.

The chain recombines TRBV6-1 with TRBJ2-4; 10 bases map to TRBD2. The CDR3 runs 14 residues. Germline V gives CDR1 MNHNS, CDR2 SASEGT. V was clipped by 6 bases and J by 5 bases; unmatched bases: 4. The CDR3 DNA follows: TGTGCCAGCAGAGTAGCGGGGGGTCAAAACATTCAGTACTTC. Its translation is CASRVAGGQNIQYF.

This clone was seen a single time. This chain joins TRBV7-2 and TRBJ1-3; TRBD1 is a possible D gene (5 bases). Germline values: CDR1 SGHTA, CDR2 FQGNSA. The CDR3 is 16 residues long. Trimming stripped 5 bases from V and 3 bases from J, with 17 bases between. This CDR3 is CASSLTAFYGGNTIYF. DNA of the CDR3: TGTGCCAGCAGCCTGACAGCTTTCTACGGTGGAAACACCATATATTTT.

With respect to this clone: This sample includes further DNA sequences coding for the same CDR3. The chain employs TRBV7-2 and TRBJ2-5; D gene ambiguous. CDR1 is SGHTA and CDR2 is FQGNSA in the germline V gene. V was trimmed by 1 base and J by 2 bases, leaving 5 bases between them. This CDR3 spans 13 amino acids. CDR3 amino acids: CASSLVYQETQYF. The CDR3 nucleotides are TGTGCCAGCAGCTTAGTATATCAAGAGACCCAGTACTTC.

The chain couples TRBV2 to TRBJ2-5; 7 bases match TRBD1. V shed 2 bases and J 1 base; nucleotides not matched to a gene: 4. The CDR3 sequence is 15 residues long. Looked up from germline, CDR1 is SNHLY and CDR2 is FYNNEI. CDR3 DNA: TGTGCCAGCAGTGAATGGGACAGCACCCAAGAGACCCAGTACTTC. Amino acid sequence: CASSEWDSTQETQYF.

This chain connects TRBV5-1 to TRBJ2-7, with TRBD1 matching 9 bases. CDR3 length equals 15 residues. V shed 7 bases and J 4 bases; nucleotides not matched to a gene: 12. Germline V gene data show CDR1 as SGHRS and CDR2 as YFSETQ. The CDR3 nucleotides are TGCGCCAGCCACCGCGGCGGGACAGGGATTTACGAGCAGTACTTC. Protein: CASHRGGTGIYEQYF.

This chain joins TRBV10-1 and TRBJ1-1; tentative D call: TRBD1 (5 bases). CDR3 length equals 17 residues. Germline V lookup: CDR1 WNHNN, CDR2 SYGVQD (reference sequence). Trimming removed 2 bases at V and 3 bases at J, with 19 bases between. CDR3 sequence (DNA): TGCGCCAGCAGTGAGAACCAGGGTTTTCAATCGGACACTGAAGCTTTCTTT. This sequence encodes CASSENQGFQSDTEAFF.

The table lists this clone with a few counts. Other DNA sequences in the same sample also yield this CDR3. The CDR3 DNA is TGCGCCAGCAGCTTGGATCTGAACACTGAAGCTTTCTTT. Protein product: CASSLDLNTEAFF. The gene calls are TRBV5-1 and TRBJ1-1, with D hard to call. Trimming removed 0 bases at V and 0 bases at J, with 3 bases between. The CDR3 totals 13 residues. Germline V gene sequence: CDR1 SGHRS, CDR2 YFSETQ.

J is TRBJ1-3 and V is TRBV6-1, with D possibly matching TRBD1 (5 bases). Germline CDR1 reads MNHNS; CDR2 reads SASEGT. V was pared by 4 bases and J by 6 bases, with 7 bases between. The CDR3 extends over 12 amino acids. The CDR3 region has the DNA TGTGCCAGCAGTGTGGGGGAAAACACCATATATTTT. It is translated as CASSVGENTIYF.

V gene TRBV5-1 combines with J gene TRBJ2-1, with 15 bases that match TRBD2. The CDR3 length is 16 residues. V was pared by 7 bases and J by 7 bases, with 9 bases of the junction left unmatched. Germline assignment: CDR1 SGHRS and CDR2 YFSETQ. The DNA of the CDR3 is TGCGCCAGCTCAGCGGCGGGACTAGCGGGAGGTAATGAGCAGTTCTTC. It translates to CASSAAGLAGGNEQFF.

Worth noting for this clone: This sample also contains other DNA sequences that code for the same CDR3. The chain uses TRBV5-1 and TRBJ1-1, with unresolved D. The CDR3 totals 11 residues. V lost 0 bases and J 7 bases, leaving 4 bases between the germline ends. Looked up from germline, CDR1 is SGHRS and CDR2 is YFSETQ. CDR3 protein: CASSLGGEAFF. As DNA, the CDR3 is TGCGCCAGCAGCTTGGGCGGTGAAGCTTTCTTT.

The chain links TRBV6-5 to TRBJ1-5, with TRBD1 as a possible D gene (5 bases). The CDR3 covers 16 residues. Germline lookup yields CDR1 MNHEY and CDR2 SVGAGI. Trimming pared 1 base from V and 0 bases from J, leaving 10 bases between. This CDR3 reads CASSYYDRVSNQPQHF. CDR3 bases: TGTGCCAGCAGTTACTATGACAGAGTTAGCAATCAGCCCCAGCATTTT.

V gene TRBV11-2 combines with J gene TRBJ1-1; TRBD1 agrees at 7 bases. V shed 4 bases and J 2 bases; nucleotides not matched to a gene: 7. CDR1 is SGHAT and CDR2 is FQNNGV in the germline V gene. This CDR3 contains 15 residues. The DNA of the CDR3 is TGTGCCAGCAGCTCAGGACAGGTCGGAAACACTGAAGCTTTCTTT. It encodes CASSSGQVGNTEAFF.

The J gene is TRBJ2-2, the V gene TRBV28; D uncertain. CDR3 length: 16 residues. Germline values: CDR1 MDHEN, CDR2 SYDVKM. Trimming cost V 8 bases and J 6 bases, with 22 bases left between them. CDR3 sequence: CASGPTAVRAAGELFF. The CDR3 DNA sequence: TGTGCCAGCGGACCAACTGCGGTTCGGGCTGCCGGGGAGCTGTTTTTT.

In its sample, this clone was seen once. The CDR3 DNA is TGCGCCAGCAGCTCGGAAAGGGGTAGTAAGTCGTCGGTTACTGAAGCTTTCTTT. This codes for CASSSERGSKSSVTEAFF. This chain uses TRBV5-1 with TRBJ1-1; weak D call: TRBD1 (5 bases). The CDR3 runs 18 residues. Per germline, CDR1 SGHRS and CDR2 YFSETQ. The ends were cut back, 3 bases at V and 5 bases at J, with 26 bases in the middle.

Comments on this clone: Other DNA sequences within the sample encode an identical CDR3. The rearrangement joins TRBV2 to TRBJ2-3; D is uncertain. The V gene lost 6 bases and the J gene lost 4 bases, with 8 bases spanning the gap. The CDR3 is 12 residues long. Germline V gene sequence: CDR1 SNHLY, CDR2 FYNNEI. CDR3 DNA: TGTGCCAGCAGCGCGGATGCAGATACGCAGTATTTT. As protein: CASSADADTQYF.

The chain couples TRBV19 to TRBJ2-5; 12 bases are shared with TRBD2. V trimming: 2 bases; J trimming: 5 bases; junction bases outside the gene matches: 9. The CDR3 has 17 amino acids. The V gene's germline CDR1 is LNHDA and CDR2 SQIVND (reference sequence). The CDR3: CASSIFGRTSGMETQYF. CDR3 nucleotides: TGTGCCAGTAGTATATTCGGTCGGACTAGCGGGATGGAGACCCAGTACTTC.

This chain joins TRBV11-2 and TRBJ2-3; 7 bases are a match to TRBD2. J gave up 2 bases and V 5 bases, and 19 bases lay outside the gene matches. Germline CDR1 SGHAT, CDR2 FQNNGV. This CDR3 region has 19 residues. The CDR3 DNA follows: TGTGCCAGCAGCCTCCGGGCCAAGGGGCTAGCGGAGACCACAGATACGCAGTATTTT. It specifies CASSLRAKGLAETTDTQYF.

This chain uses TRBV12-5 with TRBJ2-1; tentative D call: TRBD1 (5 bases). The CDR3 extends over 17 amino acids. The V and J ends lost 4 bases and 2 bases respectively, with 18 bases between them. From germline, CDR1 is LGHNT and CDR2 FRNRAP. CDR3 nucleotides: TGTGCTAGTGGTTCGGCCCCCCGGCAGGGCCCCTACAATGAGCAGTTCTTC. It codes for CASGSAPRQGPYNEQFF.

The CDR3 sequence: CASTPSGNTIYF. CDR3 in DNA: TGTGCCAGCACCCCCTCTGGAAACACCATATATTTT. This chain connects TRBV6-1 to TRBJ1-3; D not certain. This CDR3 has 12 amino acids. V was cut by 7 bases and J by 0 bases, with 4 bases left in between. Germline CDR1 and CDR2: MNHNS and SASEGT.

Concerning this clone: Other DNA sequences from this sample encode an identical CDR3 as well. This CDR3 is CAWSSDTEAFF. The CDR3 region has the DNA TGTGCCTGGAGTAGTGACACTGAAGCTTTCTTT. This sequence joins TRBV30 and TRBJ1-1; D gene unclear. The CDR3 spans 11 residues. Trimming removed 2 bases at V and 3 bases at J, with 4 bases between. The germline V gene has CDR1 GTSNPN and CDR2 SVGIG (reference sequence).

This chain uses TRBV7-2 with TRBJ1-3; D unclear. Trimming removed 0 bases at V and 4 bases at J, with 7 bases between. This CDR3 region has 14 residues. In germline, CDR1 is SGHTA, CDR2 FQGNSA. The chain's CDR3 is CASSLATAGNTIYF. The CDR3 nucleotides are TGTGCCAGCAGCTTAGCCACAGCCGGAAACACCATATATTTT.